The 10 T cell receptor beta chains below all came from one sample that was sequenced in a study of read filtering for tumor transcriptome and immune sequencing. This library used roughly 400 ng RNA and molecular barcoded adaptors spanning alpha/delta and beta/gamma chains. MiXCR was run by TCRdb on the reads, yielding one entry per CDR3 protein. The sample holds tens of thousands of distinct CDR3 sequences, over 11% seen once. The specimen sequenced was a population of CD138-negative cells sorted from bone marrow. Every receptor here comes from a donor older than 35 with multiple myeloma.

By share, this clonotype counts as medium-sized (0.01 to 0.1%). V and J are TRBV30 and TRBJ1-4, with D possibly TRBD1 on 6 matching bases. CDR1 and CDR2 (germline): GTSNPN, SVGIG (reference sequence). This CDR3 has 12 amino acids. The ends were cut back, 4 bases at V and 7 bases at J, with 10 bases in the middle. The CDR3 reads CAWKGGGEKLFF. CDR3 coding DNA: TGTGCCTGGAAGGGGGGCGGTGAAAAACTGTTTTTT.

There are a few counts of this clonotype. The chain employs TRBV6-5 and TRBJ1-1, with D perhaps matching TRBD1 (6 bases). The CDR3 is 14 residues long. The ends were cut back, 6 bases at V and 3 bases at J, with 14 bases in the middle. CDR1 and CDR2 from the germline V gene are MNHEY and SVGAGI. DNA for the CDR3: TGTGCCAGCAGAAGGAGGGGGGGGGACACTGAAGCTTTCTTT. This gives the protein CASRRRGGDTEAFF.

CDR3 bases: TGTGCCAGCAGTCGGGACAGGGGGTATCAGCCCCAGCATTTT. This encodes CASSRDRGYQPQHF. The V and J genes are TRBV2 and TRBJ1-5, with 11 bases lining up with TRBD1. Germline values: CDR1 SNHLY, CDR2 FYNNEI. The junction had 2 bases not matched to a gene; V was cut back by 5 bases and J by 5 bases. The CDR3 has 14 amino acids.

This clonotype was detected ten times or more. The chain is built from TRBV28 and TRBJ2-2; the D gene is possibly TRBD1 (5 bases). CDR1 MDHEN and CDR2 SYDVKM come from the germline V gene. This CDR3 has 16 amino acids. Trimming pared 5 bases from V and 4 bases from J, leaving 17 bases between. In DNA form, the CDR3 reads TGTGCCAGCAGTACTACGTGGCAGGGCACCACCGGGGAGCTGTTTTTT. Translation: CASSTTWQGTTGELFF.

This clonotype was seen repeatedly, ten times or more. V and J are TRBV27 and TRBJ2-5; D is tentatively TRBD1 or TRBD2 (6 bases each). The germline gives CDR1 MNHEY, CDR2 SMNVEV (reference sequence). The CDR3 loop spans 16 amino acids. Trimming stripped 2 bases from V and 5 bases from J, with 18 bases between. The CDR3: CASSLMVGGGRETQYF. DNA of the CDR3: TGTGCCAGCAGTTTAATGGTCGGGGGCGGTAGGGAGACCCAGTACTTC.

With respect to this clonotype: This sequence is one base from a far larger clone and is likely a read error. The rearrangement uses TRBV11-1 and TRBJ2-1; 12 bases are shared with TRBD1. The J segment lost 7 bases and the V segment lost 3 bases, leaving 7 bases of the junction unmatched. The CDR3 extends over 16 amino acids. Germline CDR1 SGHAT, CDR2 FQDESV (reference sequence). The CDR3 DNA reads TGTGCCAGCAGCTTTAGGGGACAGGGGGCGAAGAATGAGCAGTTCTTC. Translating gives CASSFRGQGAKNEQFF.

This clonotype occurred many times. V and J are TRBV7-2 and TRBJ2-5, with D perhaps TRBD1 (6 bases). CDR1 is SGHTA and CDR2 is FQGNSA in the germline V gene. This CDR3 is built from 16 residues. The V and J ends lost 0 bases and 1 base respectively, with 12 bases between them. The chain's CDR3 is CASSLAGGWGQETQYF. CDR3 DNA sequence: TGTGCCAGCAGCTTAGCAGGGGGTTGGGGCCAAGAGACCCAGTACTTC. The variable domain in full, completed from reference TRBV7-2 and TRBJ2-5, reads GAGVSQSPSNKVTEKGKDVELRCDPISGHTALYWYRQSLGQGLEFLIYFQGNSAPDKSGLPSDRFSAERTGGSVSTLTIQRTQQEDSAVYLCASSLAGGWGQETQYFGPGTRLLVL.

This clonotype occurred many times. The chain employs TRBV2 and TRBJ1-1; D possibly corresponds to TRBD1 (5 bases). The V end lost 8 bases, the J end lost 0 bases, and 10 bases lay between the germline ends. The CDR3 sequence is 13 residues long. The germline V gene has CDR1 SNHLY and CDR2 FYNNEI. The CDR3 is CASGDGLNTEAFF. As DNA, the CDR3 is TGTGCCAGCGGGGACGGCTTGAACACTGAAGCTTTCTTT. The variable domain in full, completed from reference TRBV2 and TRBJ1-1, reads EPEVTQTPSHQVTQMGQEVILRCVPISNHLYFYWYRQILGQKVEFLVSFYNNEISEKSEIFDDQFSVERPDGSNFTLKIRSTKLEDSAMYFCASGDGLNTEAFFGQGTRLTVV.

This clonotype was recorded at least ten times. CDR3 loop: CASRTSGGAYNEQFF. CDR3 sequence (DNA): TGTGCCAGCAGGACTAGCGGGGGGGCTTACAATGAGCAGTTCTTC. V is TRBV7-9 and J is TRBJ2-1; TRBD2 matches 14 bases. The germline V gene has CDR1 SEHNR and CDR2 FQNEAQ (reference sequence). The V and J ends lost 6 bases and 4 bases, in that order; junction bases with no gene match: 2. The CDR3 is 15 residues long.

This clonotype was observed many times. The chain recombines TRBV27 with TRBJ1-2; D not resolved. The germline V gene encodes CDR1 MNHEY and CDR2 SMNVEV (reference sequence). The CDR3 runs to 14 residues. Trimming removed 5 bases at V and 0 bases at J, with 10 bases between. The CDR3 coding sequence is TGTGCCAGCAGTCCCAGACAAGCTAACTATGGCTACACCTTC. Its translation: CASSPRQANYGYTF.